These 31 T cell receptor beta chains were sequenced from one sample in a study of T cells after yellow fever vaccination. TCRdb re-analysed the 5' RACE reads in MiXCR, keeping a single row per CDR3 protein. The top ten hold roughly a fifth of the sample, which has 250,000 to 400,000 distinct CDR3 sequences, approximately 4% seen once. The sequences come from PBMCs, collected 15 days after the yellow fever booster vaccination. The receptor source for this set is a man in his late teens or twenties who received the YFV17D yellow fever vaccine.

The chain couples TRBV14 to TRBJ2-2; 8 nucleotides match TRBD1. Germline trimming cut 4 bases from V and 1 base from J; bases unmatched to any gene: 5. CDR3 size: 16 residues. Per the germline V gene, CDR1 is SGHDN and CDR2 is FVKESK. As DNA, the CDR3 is TGTGCCAGCAGCCCGCGGGACAGGATGAACACCGGGGAGCTGTTTTTT. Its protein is CASSPRDRMNTGELFF.

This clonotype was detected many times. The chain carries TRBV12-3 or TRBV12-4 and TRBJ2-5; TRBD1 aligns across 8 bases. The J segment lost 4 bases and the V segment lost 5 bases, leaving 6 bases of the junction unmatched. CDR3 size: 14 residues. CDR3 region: CASSRPGGAETQYF. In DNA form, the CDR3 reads TGTGCCAGCAGTCGACCAGGGGGCGCAGAGACCCAGTACTTC.

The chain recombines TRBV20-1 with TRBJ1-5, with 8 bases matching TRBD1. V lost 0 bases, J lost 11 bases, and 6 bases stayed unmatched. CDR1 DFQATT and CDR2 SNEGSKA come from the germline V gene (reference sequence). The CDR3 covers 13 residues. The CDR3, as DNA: TGCAGTGCTAGAGATGACAGGGGTCAAGCCCAGCATTTT. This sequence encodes CSARDDRGQAQHF.

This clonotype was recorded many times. The CDR3 sequence: CASSPSTQGGNTQYF. The CDR3 DNA reads TGCGCCAGCAGCCCCTCAACCCAGGGGGGGAATACGCAGTATTTT. The V call is TRBV4-3, the J call TRBJ2-3; D could derive from TRBD1 or TRBD2 (7 bases each). The CDR3 totals 15 residues. The V gene's germline CDR1 is LGHNA and CDR2 YSLEER. Trimming left V 4 bases short and J 7 bases short, with 18 bases between.

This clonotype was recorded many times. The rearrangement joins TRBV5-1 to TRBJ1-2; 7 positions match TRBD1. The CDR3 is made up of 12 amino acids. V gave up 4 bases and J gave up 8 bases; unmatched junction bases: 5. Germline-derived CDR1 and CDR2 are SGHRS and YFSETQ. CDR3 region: CASSPNRGGYTF. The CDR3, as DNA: TGCGCCAGCAGCCCGAACAGGGGCGGCTACACCTTC. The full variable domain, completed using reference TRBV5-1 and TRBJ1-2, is KAGVTQTPRYLIKTRGQQVTLSCSPISGHRSVSWYQQTPGQGLQFLFEYFSETQRNKGNFPGRFSGRQFSNSRSEMNVSTLELGDSALYLCASSPNRGGYTFGSGTRLTVV.

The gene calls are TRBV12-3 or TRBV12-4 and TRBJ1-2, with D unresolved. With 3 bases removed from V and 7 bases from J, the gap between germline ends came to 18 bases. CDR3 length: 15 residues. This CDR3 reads CASSLGRKGIIGYTF. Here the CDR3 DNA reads TGTGCCAGCAGTTTGGGCCGCAAAGGTATAATTGGCTACACCTTC.

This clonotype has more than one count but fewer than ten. In nucleotides, the CDR3 is TGCAGCGTTGGGGAGAGAGAGACCCAGTACTTC. Its translation: CSVGERETQYF. The J gene is TRBJ2-5, the V gene TRBV29-1, with D possibly TRBD2 on 5 matching bases. Germline V gives CDR1 SQVTM, CDR2 ANQGSEA. V shed 4 bases and J shed 4 bases, with 7 bases lying between them. The CDR3 totals 11 residues. Filled out from reference TRBV29-1 and TRBJ2-5, the complete variable domain reads SAVISQKPSRDICQRGTSLTIQCQVDSQVTMMFWYRQQPGQSLTLIATANQGSEATYESGFVIDKFPISRPNLTFSTLTVSNMSPEDSSIYLCSVGERETQYFGPGTRLLVL.

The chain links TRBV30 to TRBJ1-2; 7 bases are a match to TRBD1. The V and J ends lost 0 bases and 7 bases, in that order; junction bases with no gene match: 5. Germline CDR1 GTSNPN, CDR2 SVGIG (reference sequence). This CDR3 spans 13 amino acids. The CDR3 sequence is CAWSVSGGFGYTF. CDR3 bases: TGTGCCTGGAGTGTATCAGGGGGGTTTGGCTACACCTTC.

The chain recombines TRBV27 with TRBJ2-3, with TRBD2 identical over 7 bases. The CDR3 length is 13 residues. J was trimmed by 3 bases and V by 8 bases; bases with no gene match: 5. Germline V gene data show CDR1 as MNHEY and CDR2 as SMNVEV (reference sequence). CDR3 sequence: CASGTGGTDTQYF. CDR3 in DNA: TGTGCCAGCGGAACGGGGGGAACAGATACGCAGTATTTT.

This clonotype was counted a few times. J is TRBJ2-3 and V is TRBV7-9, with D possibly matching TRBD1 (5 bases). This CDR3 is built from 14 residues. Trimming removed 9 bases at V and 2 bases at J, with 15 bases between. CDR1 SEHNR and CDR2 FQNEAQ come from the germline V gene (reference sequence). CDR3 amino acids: CASSGASYTDTQYF. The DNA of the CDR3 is TGTGCCAGTTCTGGGGCTTCCTACACAGATACGCAGTATTTT.

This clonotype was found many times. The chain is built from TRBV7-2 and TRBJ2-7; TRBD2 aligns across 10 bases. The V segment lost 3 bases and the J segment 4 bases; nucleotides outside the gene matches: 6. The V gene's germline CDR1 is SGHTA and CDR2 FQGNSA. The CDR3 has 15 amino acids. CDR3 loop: CASSLDSSGGYEQYF. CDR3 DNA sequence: TGTGCCAGCAGCTTGGACTCTAGCGGGGGTTACGAGCAGTACTTC.

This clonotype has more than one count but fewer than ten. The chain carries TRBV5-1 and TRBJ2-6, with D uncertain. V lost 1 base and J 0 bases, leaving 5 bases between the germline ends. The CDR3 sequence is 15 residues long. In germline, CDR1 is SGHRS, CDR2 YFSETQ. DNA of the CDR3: TGCGCCAGCAGCTTGATTGTCTCTGGGGCCAACGTCCTGACTTTC. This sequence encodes CASSLIVSGANVLTF.

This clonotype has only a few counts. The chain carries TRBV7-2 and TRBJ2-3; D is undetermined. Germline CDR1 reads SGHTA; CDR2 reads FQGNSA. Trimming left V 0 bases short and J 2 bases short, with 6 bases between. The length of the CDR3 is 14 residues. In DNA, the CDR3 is TGTGCCAGCAGCTTAGCGGAATACACAGATACGCAGTATTTT. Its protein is CASSLAEYTDTQYF.

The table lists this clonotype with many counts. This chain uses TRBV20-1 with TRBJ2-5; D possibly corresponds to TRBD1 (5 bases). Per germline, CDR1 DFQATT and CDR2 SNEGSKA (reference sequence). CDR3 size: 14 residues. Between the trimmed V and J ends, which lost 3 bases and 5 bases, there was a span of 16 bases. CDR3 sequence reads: CSARPGFLAETQYF. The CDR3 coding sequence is TGCAGTGCTAGGCCAGGGTTTCTCGCGGAGACCCAGTACTTC.

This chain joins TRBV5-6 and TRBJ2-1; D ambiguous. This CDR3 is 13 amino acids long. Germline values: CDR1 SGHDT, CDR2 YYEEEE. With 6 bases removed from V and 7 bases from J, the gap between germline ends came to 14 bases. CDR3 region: CASTRSASNEQFF. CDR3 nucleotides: TGTGCCAGCACCAGGTCGGCTTCAAATGAGCAGTTCTTC.

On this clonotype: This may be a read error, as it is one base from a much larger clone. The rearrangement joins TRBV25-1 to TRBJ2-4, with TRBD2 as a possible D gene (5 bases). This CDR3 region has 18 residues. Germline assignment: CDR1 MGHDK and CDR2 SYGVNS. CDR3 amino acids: CASSSGKARLSAINIQYF. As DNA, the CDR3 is TGTGCCAGCAGCTCCGGGAAAGCCAGACTCTCAGCCATAAACATTCAGTACTTC.

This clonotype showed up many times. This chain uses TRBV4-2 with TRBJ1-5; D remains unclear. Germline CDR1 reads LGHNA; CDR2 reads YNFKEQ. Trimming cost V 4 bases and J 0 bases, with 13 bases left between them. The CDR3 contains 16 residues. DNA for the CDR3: TGTGCCAGCAGCCGTGGAGCGGCAGATAGCAATCAGCCCCAGCATTTT. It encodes CASSRGAADSNQPQHF.

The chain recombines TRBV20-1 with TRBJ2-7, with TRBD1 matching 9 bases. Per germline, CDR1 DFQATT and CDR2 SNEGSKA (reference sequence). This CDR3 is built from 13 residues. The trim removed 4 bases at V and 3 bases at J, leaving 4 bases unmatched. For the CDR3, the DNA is TGCAGTGCTAACCGGGACAGGGTCTACGAGCAGTACTTC. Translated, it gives CSANRDRVYEQYF.

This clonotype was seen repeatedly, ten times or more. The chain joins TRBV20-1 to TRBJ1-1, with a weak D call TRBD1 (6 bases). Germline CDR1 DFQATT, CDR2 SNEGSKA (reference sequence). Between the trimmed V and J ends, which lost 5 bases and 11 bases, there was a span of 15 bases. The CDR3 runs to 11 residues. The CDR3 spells CSAATGRIAFF. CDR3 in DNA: TGCAGTGCTGCGACAGGCCGGATCGCTTTCTTT.

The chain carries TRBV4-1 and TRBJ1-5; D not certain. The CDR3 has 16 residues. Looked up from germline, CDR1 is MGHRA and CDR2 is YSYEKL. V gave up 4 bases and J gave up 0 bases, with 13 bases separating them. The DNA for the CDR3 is TGCGCCAGCAGCCCCCACCCCGACTATAGCAATCAGCCCCAGCATTTT. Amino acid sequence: CASSPHPDYSNQPQHF.

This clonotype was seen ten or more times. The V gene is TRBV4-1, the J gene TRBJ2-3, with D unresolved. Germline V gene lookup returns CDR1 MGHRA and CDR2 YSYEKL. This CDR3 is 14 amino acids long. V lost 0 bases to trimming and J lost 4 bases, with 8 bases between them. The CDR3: CASSQDPPADTQYF. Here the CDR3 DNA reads TGCGCCAGCAGCCAAGATCCCCCCGCAGATACGCAGTATTTT.

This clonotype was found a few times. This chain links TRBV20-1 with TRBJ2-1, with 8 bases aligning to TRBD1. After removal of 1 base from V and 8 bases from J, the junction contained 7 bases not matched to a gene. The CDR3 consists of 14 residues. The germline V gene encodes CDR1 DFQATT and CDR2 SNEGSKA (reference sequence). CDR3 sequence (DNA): TGCAGTGCTAGAGGTCAGGGGGCAGGGGATGAGCAGTTCTTC. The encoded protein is CSARGQGAGDEQFF.

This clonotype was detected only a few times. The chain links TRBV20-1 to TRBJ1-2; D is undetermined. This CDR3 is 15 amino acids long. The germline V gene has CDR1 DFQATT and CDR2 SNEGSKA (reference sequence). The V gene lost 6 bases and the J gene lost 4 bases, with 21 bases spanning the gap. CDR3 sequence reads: CSASPPARSGYGYTF. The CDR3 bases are TGCAGTGCAAGCCCTCCCGCTAGAAGTGGCTATGGCTACACCTTC.

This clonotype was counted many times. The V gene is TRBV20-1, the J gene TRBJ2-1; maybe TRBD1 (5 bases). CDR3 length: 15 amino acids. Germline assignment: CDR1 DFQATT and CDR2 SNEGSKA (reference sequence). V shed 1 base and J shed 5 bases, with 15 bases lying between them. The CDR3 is CSARVASRGNNEQFF. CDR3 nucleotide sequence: TGCAGTGCTAGAGTCGCCTCTAGGGGAAACAATGAGCAGTTCTTC.

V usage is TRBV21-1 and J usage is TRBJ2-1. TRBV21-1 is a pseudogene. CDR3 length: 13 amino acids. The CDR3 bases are TGTGCCAGCAGCAATTTCCGGTACAATGAGCAGTTCTTC. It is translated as CASSNFRYNEQFF.

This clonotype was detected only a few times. The CDR3 sequence is CASRMGAGRQETQYF. The CDR3 nucleotides are TGTGCCAGCAGGATGGGGGCGGGGAGGCAAGAGACCCAGTACTTC. The chain links TRBV6-5 to TRBJ2-5; perhaps D is TRBD1 or TRBD2 (6 bases each). V gave up 6 bases and J gave up 2 bases, with 16 bases separating them. This CDR3 comprises 15 residues. Germline CDR1 reads MNHEY; CDR2 reads SVGAGI.

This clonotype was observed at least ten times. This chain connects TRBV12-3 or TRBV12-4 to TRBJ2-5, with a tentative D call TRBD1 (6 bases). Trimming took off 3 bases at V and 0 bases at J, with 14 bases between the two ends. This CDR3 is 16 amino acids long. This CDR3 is CASSLGALFYQETQYF. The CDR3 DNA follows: TGTGCCAGCAGTTTGGGGGCACTGTTCTACCAAGAGACCCAGTACTTC.

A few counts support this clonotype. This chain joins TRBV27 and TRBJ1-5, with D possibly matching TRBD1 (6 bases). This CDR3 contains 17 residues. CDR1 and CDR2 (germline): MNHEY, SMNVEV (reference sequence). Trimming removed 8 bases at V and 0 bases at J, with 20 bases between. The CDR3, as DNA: TGTGCCAGCGGATTCCCTCCGGGGGCATATAGCAATCAGCCCCAGCATTTT. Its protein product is CASGFPPGAYSNQPQHF.

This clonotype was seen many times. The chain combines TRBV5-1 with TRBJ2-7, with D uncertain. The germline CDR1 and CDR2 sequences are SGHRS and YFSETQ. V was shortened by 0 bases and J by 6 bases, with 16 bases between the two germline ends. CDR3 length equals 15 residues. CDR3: CASSLAPLTPSEQYF. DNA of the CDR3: TGCGCCAGCAGCTTGGCCCCGCTTACCCCTTCCGAGCAGTACTTC.

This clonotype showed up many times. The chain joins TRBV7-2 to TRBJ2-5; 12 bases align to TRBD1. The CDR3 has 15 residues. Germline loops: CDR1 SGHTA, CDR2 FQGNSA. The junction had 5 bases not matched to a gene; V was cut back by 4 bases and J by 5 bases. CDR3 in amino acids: CASSWDRGRQETQYF. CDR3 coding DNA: TGTGCCAGCAGCTGGGACAGGGGGCGGCAGGAGACCCAGTACTTC.

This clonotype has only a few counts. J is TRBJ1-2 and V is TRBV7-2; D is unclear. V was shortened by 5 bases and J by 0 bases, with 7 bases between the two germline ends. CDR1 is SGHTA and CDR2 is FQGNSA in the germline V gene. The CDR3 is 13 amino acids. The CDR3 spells CASSPSTNYGYTF. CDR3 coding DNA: TGTGCCAGCAGCCCATCAACTAACTATGGCTACACCTTC.